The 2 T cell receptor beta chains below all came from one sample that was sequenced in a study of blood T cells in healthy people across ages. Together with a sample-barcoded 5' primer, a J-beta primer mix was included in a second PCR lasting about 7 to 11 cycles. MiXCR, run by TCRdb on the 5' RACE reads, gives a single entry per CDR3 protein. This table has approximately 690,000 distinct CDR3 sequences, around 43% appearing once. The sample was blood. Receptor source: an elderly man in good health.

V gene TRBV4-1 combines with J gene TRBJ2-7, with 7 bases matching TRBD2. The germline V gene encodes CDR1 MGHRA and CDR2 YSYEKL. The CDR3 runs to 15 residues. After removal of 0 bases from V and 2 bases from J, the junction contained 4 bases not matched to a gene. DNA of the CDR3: TGCGCCAGCAGCCAAGACCACGGGGGGACCTACGAGCAGTACTTC. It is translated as CASSQDHGGTYEQYF.

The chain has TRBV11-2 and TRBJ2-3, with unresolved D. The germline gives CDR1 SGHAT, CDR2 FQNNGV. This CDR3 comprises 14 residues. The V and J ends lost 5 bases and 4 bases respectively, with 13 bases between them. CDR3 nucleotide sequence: TGTGCCAGCAGCCTGGAATCAGGTGCAGATACGCAGTATTTT. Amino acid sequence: CASSLESGADTQYF.